A single sample gave rise to the 32 T cell receptor beta chains below, sequenced in a study of blood T cell repertoires in COVID-19. This table comes from immunoSEQ multiplex PCR, and its TCRdb copy is limited to in-frame clones, with some not included. The data contain 450,000 to 500,000 clones, around 87% of them singletons. The specimen sequenced was PBMCs or T cells enriched from blood (not recorded which). The receptor set was obtained from a woman aged 18-29 years who had recovered from COVID-19.

The rearrangement uses TRBV6-5 and TRBJ1-4; 7 bases match TRBD1. The CDR3 sequence is 14 residues long. V gave up 7 bases and J gave up 7 bases; unmatched junction bases: 9. Germline-derived CDR1 and CDR2 are MNHEY and SVGAGI. The CDR3 sequence is CASKGTEGGEKLFF. The CDR3 bases are TGTGCCAGCAAGGGGACAGAGGGGGGTGAAAAACTGTTTTTT.

The gene calls are TRBV5-4 and TRBJ1-1; no firm D call. Trimming left V 0 bases short and J 4 bases short, with 7 bases between. Germline CDR1 is SGHNT and CDR2 is YYREEE (reference sequence). The length of the CDR3 is 13 residues. The CDR3 reads CASSLDGFTEAFF. The CDR3 coding sequence is TGTGCCAGCAGCTTGGACGGGTTCACTGAAGCTTTCTTT.

The genes are TRBV4-2 and TRBJ1-4; D not certain. This CDR3 contains 14 residues. Germline-derived CDR1 and CDR2 are LGHNA and YNFKEQ. Trimming stripped 2 bases from V and 5 bases from J, with 9 bases between. As DNA, the CDR3 is TGTGCCAGCAGCCAAACGGAACAGAATGAAAAACTGTTTTTT. Translated, it gives CASSQTEQNEKLFF.

This clone was seen a few times. The chain recombines TRBV9 with TRBJ2-3, with D possibly being TRBD1 (7 bases). CDR3 length: 16 residues. The V end was cut by 3 bases, the J end by 0 bases, with 14 bases between. CDR1 is SGDLS and CDR2 is YYNGEE in the germline V gene. The CDR3 loop is CASSGGTALSTDTQYF. CDR3 coding DNA: TGTGCCAGCAGCGGCGGGACAGCCCTAAGCACAGATACGCAGTATTTT.

The J gene is TRBJ2-5, the V gene TRBV3-1 (or the pseudogene TRBV3-2), with TRBD2 identical over 13 bases. Germline trimming cut 2 bases from V and 5 bases from J; bases unmatched to any gene: 2. This CDR3 spans 15 amino acids. Germline V gene data show CDR1 as LGHDT and CDR2 as YNNKEL (reference sequence). CDR3 sequence: CASSQTSGGEETQYF. CDR3 in DNA: TGTGCCAGCAGCCAAACTAGCGGGGGGGAGGAGACCCAGTACTTC.

This clone appeared a single time. The gene calls are TRBV9 and TRBJ2-3; 12 positions agree with TRBD1. The CDR3 length is 16 residues. The junction had 9 bases not matched to a gene; V was cut back by 4 bases and J by 6 bases. Germline lookup yields CDR1 SGDLS and CDR2 YYNGEE. In nucleotides, the CDR3 is TGTGCCAGCAGCCCGGGACAGGGGGCAAGGGTGGATACGCAGTATTTT. Translated: CASSPGQGARVDTQYF.

The rearrangement links TRBV28 to TRBJ2-7; D is unresolved. The CDR3 totals 15 residues. V lost 4 bases, J lost 0 bases, and 13 bases lay in between. Germline V lookup: CDR1 MDHEN, CDR2 SYDVKM. CDR3 loop: CASSSHDRSSYEQYF. Here the CDR3 DNA reads TGTGCCAGCAGTTCGCACGACCGGAGCTCCTACGAGCAGTACTTC.

The table lists this clone with a count of one. The rearrangement uses TRBV7-2 and TRBJ1-2, with D perhaps TRBD1 (5 bases). There are 14 residues in the CDR3. CDR1 is SGHTA, CDR2 FQGNSA, per germline. Trimming took 6 bases from V and 8 from J, leaving 19 bases between them. DNA of the CDR3: TGTGCCAGCAGTCTGGCGGAGGGGTTCGGCGGCTACACCTTC. It translates to CASSLAEGFGGYTF.

This rearrangement joins TRBV6-5 to TRBJ1-5, with TRBD1 matching over 10 bases. This CDR3 spans 15 amino acids. Trimming removed 5 bases from V and 5 bases from J; junction bases left unmatched: 6. The germline V gene has CDR1 MNHEY and CDR2 SVGAGI. The CDR3 loop reads CASSRPGTGDQPQHF. Written as DNA, the CDR3 is TGTGCCAGCAGTCGACCTGGGACAGGGGATCAGCCCCAGCATTTT.

The chain recombines TRBV2 with TRBJ1-4; 10 bases are shared with TRBD1. Germline V gene sequence: CDR1 SNHLY, CDR2 FYNNEI. V was clipped by 5 bases and J by 8 bases; unmatched bases: 5. The CDR3 runs 14 residues. CDR3 bases: TGTGCCAGCAGTCCGGGACAGGGGTTAGAAAAACTGTTTTTT. Translation: CASSPGQGLEKLFF. Together with reference TRBV2 and TRBJ1-4, the CDR3 gives the full variable domain: EPEVTQTPSHQVTQMGQEVILRCVPISNHLYFYWYRQILGQKVEFLVSFYNNEISEKSEIFDDQFSVERPDGSNFTLKIRSTKLEDSAMYFCASSPGQGLEKLFFGSGTQLSVL.

In this sample, this clone turned up a few times. V usage is TRBV3-1 (or the pseudogene TRBV3-2) and J usage is TRBJ1-2; no definite D call. The V end was cut by 1 base, the J end by 8 bases, with 11 bases between. CDR1 is LGHDT and CDR2 is YNNKEL in the germline V gene (reference sequence). This CDR3 region has 13 residues. CDR3 amino acids: CASSQVTRLGYTF. The CDR3 bases are TGTGCCAGCAGCCAAGTGACTCGGTTAGGCTACACCTTC.

Comments on this clone: Within the sample, other DNA sequences also encode this same CDR3. CDR3 in amino acids: CASSLEGADEQYF. As DNA, the CDR3 is TGTGCCAGCAGTTTAGAGGGGGCGGACGAGCAGTACTTC. The gene calls are TRBV28 and TRBJ2-7; 7 nucleotides line up with TRBD1. This CDR3 has 13 residues. Germline trimming cut 2 bases from V and 5 bases from J; bases unmatched to any gene: 3. The germline CDR1 and CDR2 sequences are MDHEN and SYDVKM.

V is TRBV3-1 (or the pseudogene TRBV3-2) and J is TRBJ1-1; TRBD1 agrees at 9 bases. In germline, CDR1 is LGHDT, CDR2 YNNKEL (reference sequence). J gave up 2 bases and V 1 base, and 8 bases lay outside the gene matches. This CDR3 comprises 17 residues. CDR3 protein: CASSQGFRTGDNTEAFF. CDR3 coding DNA: TGTGCCAGCAGCCAAGGCTTCCGGACAGGGGATAACACTGAAGCTTTCTTT.

This clone has more than one count but fewer than ten. V is TRBV4-1 and J is TRBJ2-7, with TRBD1 as a possible D gene (5 bases). V was trimmed by 3 bases and J by 2 bases, leaving 14 bases between them. The CDR3 length is 15 residues. In germline, CDR1 is MGHRA, CDR2 YSYEKL. CDR3 sequence (DNA): TGCGCCAGCAGCCACTACCGACAGCCCCCCTACGAGCAGTACTTC. Amino acid sequence: CASSHYRQPPYEQYF.

The J gene is TRBJ1-3, the V gene TRBV30; D gene unclear. The CDR3 spans 15 residues. The germline V gene has CDR1 GTSNPN and CDR2 SVGIG (reference sequence). Trimming took off 0 bases at V and 2 bases at J, with 11 bases between the two ends. This CDR3 reads CAWSVLTRPGNTIYF. CDR3 sequence (DNA): TGTGCCTGGAGTGTACTAACAAGACCTGGAAACACCATATATTTT.

The V call is TRBV11-2, the J call TRBJ2-1, with TRBD2 matching over 15 bases. CDR3 length equals 17 residues. Trimming removed 5 bases from V and 10 bases from J; junction bases left unmatched: 12. Germline CDR1 is SGHAT and CDR2 is FQNNGV. The CDR3, as DNA: TGTGCCAGCAGCCTGCGGACTAGCGGGGGGGCGCCGGAAGAGCAGTTCTTC. Its protein is CASSLRTSGGAPEEQFF.

The J gene is TRBJ2-7, the V gene TRBV30, with 10 bases identical to TRBD1. The CDR3 loop spans 15 amino acids. With V trimmed by 2 bases and J by 3 bases, 7 bases remained unmatched. Per germline, CDR1 GTSNPN and CDR2 SVGIG (reference sequence). This CDR3 is CAWSPRGQGFYEQYF. DNA of the CDR3: TGTGCCTGGAGTCCGAGGGGACAGGGGTTCTACGAGCAGTACTTC.

The rearrangement joins TRBV4-1 to TRBJ2-2, with 11 positions matching TRBD2. CDR1 and CDR2 (germline): MGHRA, YSYEKL. This CDR3 region has 17 residues. Trimming took 0 bases from V and 0 from J; bases not matched to a gene: 0. CDR3 DNA sequence: TGCGCCAGCAGCCAAGAGGGACTAGCGGCGAACACCGGGGAGCTGTTTTTT. It yields the protein CASSQEGLAANTGELFF.

The V and J genes are TRBV7-6 and TRBJ2-2; D might be TRBD2 (6 bases). The CDR3 is made up of 15 amino acids. Trimming left V 5 bases short and J 4 bases short, with 14 bases between. CDR1 is SGHVS, CDR2 FNYEAQ, per germline. The DNA for the CDR3 is TGTGCCAGCAGCCTGACTAGTCCCACCACCGGGGAGCTGTTTTTT. Protein: CASSLTSPTTGELFF.

The gene calls are TRBV10-1 and TRBJ1-6; D gene uncertain. Between the trimmed V and J ends, which lost 3 bases and 7 bases, there was a span of 7 bases. The germline gives CDR1 WNHNN, CDR2 SYGVQD (reference sequence). This CDR3 is 13 amino acids long. The CDR3 sequence: CASSDTQNSPLHF. DNA of the CDR3: TGCGCCAGCAGTGACACCCAGAATTCACCCCTCCACTTT.

This chain links TRBV11-3 with TRBJ2-5; 7 nucleotides agree with TRBD2. V lost 5 bases, J lost 4 bases, and 16 bases stayed unmatched. The CDR3 is 17 residues long. Germline CDR1 SGHNT, CDR2 YENEEA. This CDR3 reads CASSLRTGGGISETQYF. CDR3 in DNA: TGTGCCAGCAGCCTTCGAACGGGCGGGGGAATATCAGAGACCCAGTACTTC.

V gene TRBV7-2 combines with J gene TRBJ2-7; D is possibly TRBD2 (5 bases). Deletions cut 5 bases from V and 1 base from J, with 12 bases between. The CDR3 is 14 amino acids. Germline CDR1 and CDR2: SGHTA and FQGNSA. CDR3 amino acids: CASSPAGESYEQYF. CDR3 sequence (DNA): TGTGCCAGCAGCCCGGCGGGCGAGTCCTACGAGCAGTACTTC. The complete variable domain, with remaining parts taken from reference TRBV7-2 and TRBJ2-7, reads GAGVSQSPSNKVTEKGKDVELRCDPISGHTALYWYRQSLGQGLEFLIYFQGNSAPDKSGLPSDRFSAERTGGSVSTLTIQRTQQEDSAVYLCASSPAGESYEQYFGPGTRLTVT.

The chain joins TRBV28 to TRBJ1-4; TRBD1 matches at 9 bases. Per germline, CDR1 MDHEN and CDR2 SYDVKM. This CDR3 comprises 18 residues. V lost 6 bases, J lost 8 bases, and 19 bases stayed unmatched. CDR3 residues: CASSQLGTGTIGLEKLFF. Here the CDR3 DNA reads TGTGCCAGCAGCCAATTGGGGACAGGGACGATTGGTCTAGAAAAACTGTTTTTT. Drawing the rest from reference TRBV28 and TRBJ1-4, the complete variable domain is DVKVTQSSRYLVKRTGEKVFLECVQDMDHENMFWYRQDPGLGLRLIYFSYDVKMKEKGDIPEGYSVSREKKERFSLILESASTNQTSMYLCASSQLGTGTIGLEKLFFGSGTQLSVL.

The genes are TRBV5-1 and TRBJ2-5, with TRBD2 matching over 10 bases. Germline CDR1 reads SGHRS; CDR2 reads YFSETQ. The CDR3 is made up of 15 amino acids. V shed 5 bases and J 1 base; nucleotides not matched to a gene: 5. The CDR3: CASSRLAGAQETQYF. CDR3 in DNA: TGCGCCAGCAGTCGGCTAGCGGGGGCCCAAGAGACCCAGTACTTC.

The chain is built from TRBV2 and TRBJ1-1; perhaps TRBD1 as D (5 bases). The length of the CDR3 is 13 residues. In germline, CDR1 is SNHLY, CDR2 FYNNEI. Trimming removed 9 bases from V and 1 base from J, with 12 bases in between. The DNA of the CDR3 is TGTGCCAGTAAAAAAAGGGGGAACACTGAAGCTTTCTTT. It translates to CASKKRGNTEAFF.

This chain joins TRBV7-9 and TRBJ1-1; D unresolved. The germline CDR1 and CDR2 sequences are SEHNR and FQNEAQ (reference sequence). V was pared by 3 bases and J by 0 bases, with 14 bases between. The CDR3 length is 16 residues. As DNA, the CDR3 is TGTGCCAGCAGCTTCCGGGTAGGAGCCCTGAACACTGAAGCTTTCTTT. Translation: CASSFRVGALNTEAFF. Supplemented by reference TRBV7-9 and TRBJ1-1, the full variable domain reads DTGVSQNPRHKITKRGQNVTFRCDPISEHNRLYWYRQTLGQGPEFLTYFQNEAQLEKSRLLSDRFSAERPKGSFSTLEIQRTEQGDSAMYLCASSFRVGALNTEAFFGQGTRLTVV.

Note on this clone: This CDR3 is also generated by other DNA sequences in the sample. The V gene is TRBV5-1, the J gene TRBJ1-1; 10 positions match TRBD1. V was clipped by 4 bases and J by 1 base; unmatched bases: 4. Per germline, CDR1 SGHRS and CDR2 YFSETQ. CDR3 length equals 15 residues. The CDR3 loop reads CASSPRTGGNTEAFF. The CDR3 region has the DNA TGCGCCAGCAGCCCGCGGACAGGGGGGAACACTGAAGCTTTCTTT.

The J gene is TRBJ1-1, the V gene TRBV3-1 (or the pseudogene TRBV3-2); D uncertain. Trimming took 6 bases from V and 1 from J, leaving 27 bases between them. The CDR3 contains 19 residues. Looked up from germline, CDR1 is LGHDT and CDR2 is YNNKEL (reference sequence). CDR3 residues: CASSSTFKQTTAGNTEAFF. In DNA, the CDR3 is TGTGCCAGCAGTTCCACGTTTAAACAAACAACCGCGGGGAACACTGAAGCTTTCTTT.

The chain joins TRBV11-3 to TRBJ2-3; no definite D call. The CDR3 runs to 14 residues. V gave up 5 bases and J gave up 0 bases, with 9 bases separating them. The germline V gene has CDR1 SGHNT and CDR2 YENEEA. CDR3 in DNA: TGTGCCAGCAGCCTAAGTCCTAGCACAGATACGCAGTATTTT. It specifies CASSLSPSTDTQYF.

This clone was seen a few times. The genes are TRBV6-2 or TRBV6-3 and TRBJ2-3; 11 bases agree with TRBD2. Germline V CDR1 and CDR2: MNHEY, SVGEGT. The CDR3 covers 18 residues. V dropped 2 bases and J dropped 4; count of bases not matched to a gene: 11. In nucleotides, the CDR3 is TGTGCCAGCAGTTACGGTACTAGCGGGGGAGCCATTCCAGATACGCAGTATTTT. Amino acids: CASSYGTSGGAIPDTQYF.

The V gene is TRBV7-2, the J gene TRBJ2-3; TRBD2 agrees at 12 bases. This CDR3 has 15 residues. V lost 4 bases, J lost 2 bases, and 1 base stayed unmatched. Germline V gene lookup returns CDR1 SGHTA and CDR2 FQGNSA. CDR3 nucleotide sequence: TGTGCCAGCAGCTCTAGCGGGGGGGACACAGATACGCAGTATTTT. Protein sequence: CASSSSGGDTDTQYF.

The J gene is TRBJ1-5, the V gene TRBV5-6, with 8 bases fitting TRBD1. V was clipped by 3 bases and J by 5 bases; unmatched bases: 7. Germline values: CDR1 SGHDT, CDR2 YYEEEE. This CDR3 is 15 amino acids long. This chain's CDR3 is CASSSKDRGHQPQHF. DNA of the CDR3: TGTGCCAGCAGCTCAAAAGACAGGGGACATCAGCCCCAGCATTTT.